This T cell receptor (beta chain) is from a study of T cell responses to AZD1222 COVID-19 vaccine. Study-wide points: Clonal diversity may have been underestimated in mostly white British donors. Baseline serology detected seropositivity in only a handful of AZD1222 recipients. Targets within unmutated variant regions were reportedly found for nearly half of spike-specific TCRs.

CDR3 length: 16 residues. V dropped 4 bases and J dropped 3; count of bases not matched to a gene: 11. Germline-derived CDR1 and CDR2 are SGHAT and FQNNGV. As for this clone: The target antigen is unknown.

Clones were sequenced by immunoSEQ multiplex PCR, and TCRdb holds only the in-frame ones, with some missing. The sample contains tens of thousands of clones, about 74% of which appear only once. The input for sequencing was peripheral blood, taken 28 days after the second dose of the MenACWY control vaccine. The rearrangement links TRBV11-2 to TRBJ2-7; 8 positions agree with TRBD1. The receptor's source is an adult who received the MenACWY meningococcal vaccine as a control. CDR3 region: CASSSIKDRDRYEQYF. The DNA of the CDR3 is TGTGCCAGCAGCTCGATAAAGGACAGGGACCGCTACGAGCAGTACTTC.